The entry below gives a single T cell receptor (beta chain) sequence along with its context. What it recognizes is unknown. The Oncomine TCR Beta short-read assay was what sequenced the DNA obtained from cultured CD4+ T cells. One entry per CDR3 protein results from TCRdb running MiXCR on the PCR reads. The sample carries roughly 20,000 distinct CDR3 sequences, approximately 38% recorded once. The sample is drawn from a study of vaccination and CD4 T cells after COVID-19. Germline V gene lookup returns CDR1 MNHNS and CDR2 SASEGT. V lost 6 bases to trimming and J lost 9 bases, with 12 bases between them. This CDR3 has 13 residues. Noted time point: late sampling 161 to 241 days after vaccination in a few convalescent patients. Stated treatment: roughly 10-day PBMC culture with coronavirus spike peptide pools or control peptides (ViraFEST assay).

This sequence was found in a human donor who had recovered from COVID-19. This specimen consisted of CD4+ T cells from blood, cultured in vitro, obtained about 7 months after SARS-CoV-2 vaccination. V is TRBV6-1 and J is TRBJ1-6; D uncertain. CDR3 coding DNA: TGTGCCAGCAGGCCCCGGGGTGGTTCACCCCTCCACTTT. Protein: CASRPRGGSPLHF.